This T cell receptor beta chain derives from a study of cytomegalovirus exposure and HLA in healthy donors. Looking at the study overall: The study's early data release held tens of millions of unique TCRs from HLA-typed donors.

PCR amplification relied on 60 Vbeta primers (plus 13 Jbeta primers). Clones were sequenced by immunoSEQ multiplex PCR, and TCRdb holds only the in-frame ones, with some missing. The sample shows 250,000 to 350,000 clones, roughly 90% of them seen only once. The donors comprised healthy bone marrow donors. Donors sampled were nominally healthy, though unrecorded immune exposures were likely. On this clone itself: What it binds is not known.

Findings of the study overall: About 150 TCR beta chains were listed as cytomegalovirus-associated.

Looked up from germline, CDR1 is MNHNY and CDR2 is SVGAGI (reference sequence). J was trimmed by 7 bases and V by 5 bases; bases with no gene match: 4. CDR3 size: 13 residues. This clonotype originated in a man aged 35-49 years in good health and CMV-seropositive. Sequenced material: PBMCs. The chain carries TRBV6-6 and TRBJ1-5; 8 bases are shared with TRBD1. CDR3 sequence reads: CASSPGGAQPQHF. For the CDR3, the DNA is TGTGCCAGCAGTCCAGGGGGCGCCCAGCCCCAGCATTTT.